The T cell receptor (beta chain) under discussion was sequenced for a study of PD-1 blockade in classical Hodgkin lymphoma. Study-wide findings and caveats: With respect to the repertoire differences, their causes, possibly disease activity or prior therapy, remain undefined. Among the patients, those starting nivolumab under 1 year after ASCT were excluded.

This clone was observed a single time. The antigen is unknown. Brentuximab vedotin exposure varied among the patients, all of whom had relapsed after autologous stem cell transplantation. Clones were read by immunoSEQ multiplex PCR, and TCRdb kept only the in-frame ones, dropping some. The sample has over 70,000 clones, roughly 89% seen once; the top ten hold roughly 21%. Sequences were derived from peripheral blood mononuclear cells (PBMCs), sampled at baseline. The clonotype was recovered from a human donor with classical Hodgkin lymphoma.

The CDR3 protein is CASSLVKGRVATQYF. DNA of the CDR3: TGTGCCAGCAGCTTAGTTAAGGGTAGAGTGGCGACCCAGTACTTC. The V gene is TRBV11-2, the J gene TRBJ2-5, with no clear D. Germline CDR1 SGHAT, CDR2 FQNNGV. There are 15 residues in the CDR3. The V end lost 1 base, the J end lost 7 bases, and 16 bases lay between the germline ends. Complete variable domain (other parts from reference TRBV11-2 and TRBJ2-5): EAGVAQSPRYKIIEKRQSVAFWCNPISGHATLYWYQQILGQGPKLLIQFQNNGVVDDSQLPKDRFSAERLKGVDSTLKIQPAKLEDSAVYLCASSLVKGRVATQYFGPGTRLLVL.